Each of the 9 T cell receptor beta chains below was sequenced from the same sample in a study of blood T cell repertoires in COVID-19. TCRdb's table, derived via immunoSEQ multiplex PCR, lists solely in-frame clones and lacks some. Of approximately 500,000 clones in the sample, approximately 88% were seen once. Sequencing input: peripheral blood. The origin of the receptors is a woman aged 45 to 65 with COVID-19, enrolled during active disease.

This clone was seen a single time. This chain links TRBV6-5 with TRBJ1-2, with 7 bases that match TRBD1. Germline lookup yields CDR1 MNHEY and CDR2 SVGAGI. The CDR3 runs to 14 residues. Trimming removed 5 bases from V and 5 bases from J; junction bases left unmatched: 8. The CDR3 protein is CASSRTGTEYGYTF. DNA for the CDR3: TGTGCCAGCAGTCGAACCGGGACAGAATATGGCTACACCTTC.

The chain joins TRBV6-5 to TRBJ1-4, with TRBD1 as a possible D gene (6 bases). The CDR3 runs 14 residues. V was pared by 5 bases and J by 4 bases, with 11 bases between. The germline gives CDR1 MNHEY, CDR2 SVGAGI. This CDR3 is CASSRGARNEKLFF. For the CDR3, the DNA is TGTGCCAGCAGTCGGGGGGCGCGTAATGAAAAACTGTTTTTT.

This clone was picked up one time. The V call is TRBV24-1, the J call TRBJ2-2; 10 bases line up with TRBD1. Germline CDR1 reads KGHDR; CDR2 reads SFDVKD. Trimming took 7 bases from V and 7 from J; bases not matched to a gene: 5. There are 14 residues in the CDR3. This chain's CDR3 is CATSGTGVGGELFF. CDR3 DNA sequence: TGTGCCACCAGCGGGACAGGGGTCGGCGGGGAGCTGTTTTTT.

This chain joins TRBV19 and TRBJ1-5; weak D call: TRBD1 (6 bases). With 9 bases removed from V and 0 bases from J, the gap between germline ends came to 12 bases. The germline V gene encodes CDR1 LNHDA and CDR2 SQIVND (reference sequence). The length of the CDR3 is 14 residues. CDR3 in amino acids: CASRGPFSNQPQHF. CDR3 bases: TGTGCCAGCAGGGGACCGTTTAGCAATCAGCCCCAGCATTTT. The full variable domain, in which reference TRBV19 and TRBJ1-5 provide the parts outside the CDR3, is DGGITQSPKYLFRKEGQNVTLSCEQNLNHDAMYWYRQDPGQGLRLIYYSQIVNDFQKGDIAEGYSVSREKKESFPLTVTSAQKNPTAFYLCASRGPFSNQPQHFGDGTRLSIL.

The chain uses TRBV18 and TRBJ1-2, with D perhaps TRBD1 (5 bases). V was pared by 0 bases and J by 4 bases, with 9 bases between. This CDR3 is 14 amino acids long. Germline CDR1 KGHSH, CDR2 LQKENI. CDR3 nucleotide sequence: TGTGCCAGCTCACCACCGACAGCCAGCTATGGCTACACCTTC. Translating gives CASSPPTASYGYTF.

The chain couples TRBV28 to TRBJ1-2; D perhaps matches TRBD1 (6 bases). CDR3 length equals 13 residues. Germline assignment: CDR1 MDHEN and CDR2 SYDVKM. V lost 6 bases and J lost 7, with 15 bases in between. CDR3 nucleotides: TGTGCCAGCAGAACCCCAGGGGCGTTTGGCTACACCTTC. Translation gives CASRTPGAFGYTF.

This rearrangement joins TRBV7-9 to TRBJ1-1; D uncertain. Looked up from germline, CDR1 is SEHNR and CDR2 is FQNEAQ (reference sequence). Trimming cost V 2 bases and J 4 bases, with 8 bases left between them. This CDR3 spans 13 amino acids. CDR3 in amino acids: CASSLSSITEAFF. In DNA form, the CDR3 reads TGTGCCAGCAGCTTAAGCTCGATCACTGAAGCTTTCTTT.

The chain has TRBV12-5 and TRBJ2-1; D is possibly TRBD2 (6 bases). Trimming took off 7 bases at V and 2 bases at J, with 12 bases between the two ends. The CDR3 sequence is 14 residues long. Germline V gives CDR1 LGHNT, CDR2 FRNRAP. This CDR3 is CASAPWGAYNEQFF. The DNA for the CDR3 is TGTGCTAGTGCCCCTTGGGGGGCCTACAATGAGCAGTTCTTC.

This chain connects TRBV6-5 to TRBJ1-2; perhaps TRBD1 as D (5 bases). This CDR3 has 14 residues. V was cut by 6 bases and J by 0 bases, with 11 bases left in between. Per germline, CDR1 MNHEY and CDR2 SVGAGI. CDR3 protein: CASSLEGANYGYTF. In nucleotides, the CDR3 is TGTGCCAGCAGCCTTGAAGGGGCTAACTATGGCTACACCTTC.